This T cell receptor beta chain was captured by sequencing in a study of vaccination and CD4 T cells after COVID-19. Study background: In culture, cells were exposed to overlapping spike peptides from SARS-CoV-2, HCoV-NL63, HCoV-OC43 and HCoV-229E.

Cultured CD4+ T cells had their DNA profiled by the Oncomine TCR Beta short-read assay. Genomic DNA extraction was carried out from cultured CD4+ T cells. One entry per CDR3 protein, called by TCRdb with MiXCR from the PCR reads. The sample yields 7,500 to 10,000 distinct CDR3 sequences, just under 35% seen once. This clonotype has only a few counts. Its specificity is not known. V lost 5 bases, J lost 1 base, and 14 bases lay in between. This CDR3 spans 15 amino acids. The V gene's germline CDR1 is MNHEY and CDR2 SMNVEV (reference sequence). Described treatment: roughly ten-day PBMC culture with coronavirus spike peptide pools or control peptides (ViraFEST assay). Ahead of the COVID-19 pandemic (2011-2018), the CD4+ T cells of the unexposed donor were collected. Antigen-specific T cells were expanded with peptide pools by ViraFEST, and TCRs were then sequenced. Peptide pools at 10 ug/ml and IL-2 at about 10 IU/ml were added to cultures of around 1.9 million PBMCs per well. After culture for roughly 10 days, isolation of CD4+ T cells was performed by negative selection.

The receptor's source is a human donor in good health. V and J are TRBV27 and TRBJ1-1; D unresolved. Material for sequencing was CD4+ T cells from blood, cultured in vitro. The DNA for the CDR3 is TGTGCCAGCAGTAGACCCCAGCTCGGGAACACTGAAGCTTTCTTT. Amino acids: CASSRPQLGNTEAFF.